This T cell receptor beta chain was found in a study of CD8 T cells in Susac syndrome. The authors reverse transcribed about 0.5 to 1 ug RNA with random hexamers. A single record per CDR3 protein comes from TCRdb applying MiXCR to the immunoSEQ multiplex PCR reads. The sample lists hundreds of thousands of distinct CDR3 sequences; almost 97% were seen once. Trimming took 3 bases from V and 2 from J, leaving 14 bases between them. The CDR3 length is 15 residues. The germline V gene encodes CDR1 DFQATT and CDR2 SNEGSKA (reference sequence). Patients with Susac syndrome met the recently defined diagnostic criteria for definite or probable disease.

V usage is TRBV20-1 and J usage is TRBJ2-1; no clear D gene. The source material was CD4+ T cells from PBMCs. This sequence was found in a human donor with Susac syndrome. DNA of the CDR3: TGCAGTGCTAGCACTGGCCCTACCCCCTACAATGAGCAGTTCTTC. This codes for CSASTGPTPYNEQFF.